This paragraph reports one T cell receptor beta chain. The CDR3 contains 14 residues. CDR1 is LGHNA and CDR2 is YNFKEQ in the germline V gene. Trimming shortened V by 1 base and J by 0 bases, and 7 bases separated the two germline ends. These data are taken from a study of long-term antiretroviral therapy in people with HIV. immunoSEQ v3.0 was run at survey level. Measured with immunoSEQ multiplex PCR; TCRdb has only the in-frame clones, and not every one. The profile shows about 28,000 clones, approximately 90% of them singletons. This TCR derives from a man aged 18 to 35 with HIV. The chain employs TRBV4-2 and TRBJ2-7; no definite D call. This specimen was unsorted PBMCs, taken 3.1 years after starting antiretroviral therapy. The CDR3 protein is CASSQVGYSYEQYF. In nucleotides, the CDR3 is TGTGCCAGCAGCCAAGTGGGGTACTCCTACGAGCAGTACTTC.